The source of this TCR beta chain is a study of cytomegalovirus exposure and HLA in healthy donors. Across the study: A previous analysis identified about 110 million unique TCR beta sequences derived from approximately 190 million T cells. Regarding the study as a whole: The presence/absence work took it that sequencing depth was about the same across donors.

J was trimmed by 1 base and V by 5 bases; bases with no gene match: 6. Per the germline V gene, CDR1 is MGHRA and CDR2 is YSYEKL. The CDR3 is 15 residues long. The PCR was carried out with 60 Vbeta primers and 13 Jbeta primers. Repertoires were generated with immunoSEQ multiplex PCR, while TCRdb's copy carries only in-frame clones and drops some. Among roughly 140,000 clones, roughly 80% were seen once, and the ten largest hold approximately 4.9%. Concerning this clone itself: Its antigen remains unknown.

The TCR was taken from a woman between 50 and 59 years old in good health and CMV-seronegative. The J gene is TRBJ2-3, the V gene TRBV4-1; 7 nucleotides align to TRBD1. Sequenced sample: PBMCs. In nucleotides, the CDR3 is TGCGCCAGCAGCGAAAGCGGACAGGGCACAGATACGCAGTATTTT. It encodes CASSESGQGTDTQYF.